The 10 T cell receptor beta chains given below trace back to one sample, sequenced in a study of read filtering for tumor transcriptome and immune sequencing. This library used roughly 400 ng RNA and molecular barcoded adaptors spanning alpha/delta and beta/gamma chains. Using its own MiXCR run on the reads, TCRdb lists one record per CDR3 protein. The sample has about 57,000 distinct CDR3 sequences; around 20% are singletons. Sequences were obtained from a population of CD138-negative cells sorted from bone marrow. The receptors derive from a donor at least 40 years old with multiple myeloma.

This clonotype was seen ten or more times. This chain links TRBV28 with TRBJ2-2; D gene ambiguous. CDR1 is MDHEN and CDR2 is SYDVKM in the germline V gene. Trimming took 3 bases from V and 5 from J, leaving 19 bases between them. The CDR3 totals 17 residues. The CDR3 protein is CASSFPPGKALTGELFF. As DNA, the CDR3 is TGTGCCAGCAGTTTTCCCCCTGGGAAGGCCCTGACCGGGGAGCTGTTTTTT. The variable domain in full, completed from reference TRBV28 and TRBJ2-2, reads DVKVTQSSRYLVKRTGEKVFLECVQDMDHENMFWYRQDPGLGLRLIYFSYDVKMKEKGDIPEGYSVSREKKERFSLILESASTNQTSMYLCASSFPPGKALTGELFFGEGSRLTVL.

This clonotype occurred a few times. The CDR3, as DNA: TGTGCCAGCAGCCAACTAGAGCGGGGGGGCGGAGAGACCCAGTACTTC. The encoded protein is CASSQLERGGGETQYF. The chain carries TRBV3-1 and TRBJ2-5; 10 nucleotides match TRBD2. The CDR3 covers 16 residues. With V trimmed by 2 bases and J by 4 bases, 7 bases remained unmatched. Germline V gives CDR1 LGHDT, CDR2 YNNKEL (reference sequence).

CDR3 in amino acids: CASTPSGSLKTQYF. DNA for the CDR3: TGTGCCAGCACCCCGAGCGGGAGTCTAAAGACCCAGTACTTC. This chain links TRBV7-2 with TRBJ2-5, with TRBD2 matching 8 bases. Germline V lookup: CDR1 SGHTA, CDR2 FQGNSA. Trimming cost V 7 bases and J 6 bases; bases outside gene matches: 10. This CDR3 is built from 14 residues.

With respect to this clonotype: This may be a read error: a much more frequent sequence differs by one nucleotide. The chain links TRBV5-1 to TRBJ2-2, with a weak D call TRBD1 (5 bases). V was shortened by 4 bases and J by 3 bases, with 10 bases between the two germline ends. Germline CDR1 reads SGHRS; CDR2 reads YFSETQ. The CDR3 has 14 residues. CDR3 sequence reads: CASSASRDTGELFF. CDR3 coding DNA: TGCGCCAGCAGCGCCAGCAGGGACACCGGGGAGCTGTTTTTT.

This clonotype appeared many times. This chain uses TRBV5-1 with TRBJ2-3; D ambiguous. CDR1 SGHRS and CDR2 YFSETQ come from the germline V gene. The CDR3 has 14 amino acids. Trimming pared 6 bases from V and 2 bases from J, leaving 13 bases between. The CDR3 DNA follows: TGCGCCAGCACAAGGGCCGTTTACACAGATACGCAGTATTTT. Encoded protein: CASTRAVYTDTQYF. Using reference TRBV5-1 and TRBJ2-3 for the parts outside the CDR3, the full variable domain is KAGVTQTPRYLIKTRGQQVTLSCSPISGHRSVSWYQQTPGQGLQFLFEYFSETQRNKGNFPGRFSGRQFSNSRSEMNVSTLELGDSALYLCASTRAVYTDTQYFGPGTRLTVL.

This clonotype was recorded many times. This chain joins TRBV12-3 or TRBV12-4 and TRBJ2-7; possibly TRBD1 or TRBD2 for D (6 bases each). The CDR3 consists of 13 residues. Trimming took off 1 base at V and 11 bases at J, with 15 bases between the two ends. This CDR3 reads CASSLGGAPYKYF. In DNA, the CDR3 is TGTGCCAGCAGTTTAGGGGGGGCGCCTTATAAGTACTTC.

This clonotype came up once. The germline gene is not matched at one end of the junction; a read error may be the cause. The J gene is TRBJ2-5, the V gene TRBV11-2, with a tentative D call TRBD1 (6 bases). The CDR3 consists of 15 residues. Germline V gene sequence: CDR1 SGHAT, CDR2 FQNNGV. DNA of the CDR3: TGTTCCAGCAGCTTAGTTCCCGGACAGCAAGAGACCCAGTACTTC. Protein sequence: CSSSLVPGQQETQYF.

This clonotype was picked up many times. The rearrangement links TRBV2 to TRBJ2-7; 9 bases match TRBD1. The CDR3 consists of 13 residues. In germline, CDR1 is SNHLY, CDR2 FYNNEI. V lost 6 bases, J lost 7 bases, and 7 bases stayed unmatched. The CDR3 loop is CASSRGTGREQYF. CDR3 nucleotide sequence: TGTGCCAGCAGCCGCGGGACAGGGAGGGAGCAGTACTTC.

As for this clonotype: Just one base apart from a much larger clone, this may be a read error. The chain recombines TRBV12-3 or TRBV12-4 with TRBJ2-2, with D perhaps TRBD1 or TRBD2 (5 bases each). The CDR3 consists of 14 residues. The CDR3 loop reads CASTARPDLGELLF. The CDR3 coding sequence is TGTGCCAGCACCGCCAGACCTGATTTGGGGGAGCTGCTTTTT.

Details on this clonotype: The junction does not match germline at one end; this may be a read error. The V call is TRBV20-1, the J call TRBJ2-1, with D perhaps TRBD2 (6 bases). CDR3 size: 16 residues. Looked up from germline, CDR1 is DFQATT and CDR2 is SNEGSKA (reference sequence). CDR3 loop: CSARDQASASYSEQFF. The CDR3 nucleotides read TGCAGTGCTAGAGATCAGGCTAGCGCCTCCTACAGTGAGCAGTTCTTC.